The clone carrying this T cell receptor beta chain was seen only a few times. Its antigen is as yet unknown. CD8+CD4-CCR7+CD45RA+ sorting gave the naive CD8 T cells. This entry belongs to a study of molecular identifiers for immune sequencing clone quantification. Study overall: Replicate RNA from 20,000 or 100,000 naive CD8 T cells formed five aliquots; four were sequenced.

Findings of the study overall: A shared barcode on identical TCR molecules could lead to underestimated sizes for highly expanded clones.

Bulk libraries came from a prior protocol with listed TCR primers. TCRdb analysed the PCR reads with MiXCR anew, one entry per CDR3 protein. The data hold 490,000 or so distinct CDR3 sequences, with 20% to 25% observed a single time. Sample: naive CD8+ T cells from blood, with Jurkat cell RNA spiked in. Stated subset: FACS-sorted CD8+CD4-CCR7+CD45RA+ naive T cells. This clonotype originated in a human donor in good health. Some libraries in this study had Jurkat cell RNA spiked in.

This CDR3 reads CSVEDLGASYNEQFF. The CDR3 DNA sequence: TGCAGCGTTGAAGATCTCGGGGCATCCTACAATGAGCAGTTCTTC. This chain links TRBV29-1 with TRBJ2-1, with D possibly called TRBD1 or TRBD2 (5 bases each). In germline, CDR1 is SQVTM, CDR2 ANQGSEA. The CDR3 contains 15 residues. Trimming shortened V by 0 bases and J by 1 base, and 10 bases separated the two germline ends.